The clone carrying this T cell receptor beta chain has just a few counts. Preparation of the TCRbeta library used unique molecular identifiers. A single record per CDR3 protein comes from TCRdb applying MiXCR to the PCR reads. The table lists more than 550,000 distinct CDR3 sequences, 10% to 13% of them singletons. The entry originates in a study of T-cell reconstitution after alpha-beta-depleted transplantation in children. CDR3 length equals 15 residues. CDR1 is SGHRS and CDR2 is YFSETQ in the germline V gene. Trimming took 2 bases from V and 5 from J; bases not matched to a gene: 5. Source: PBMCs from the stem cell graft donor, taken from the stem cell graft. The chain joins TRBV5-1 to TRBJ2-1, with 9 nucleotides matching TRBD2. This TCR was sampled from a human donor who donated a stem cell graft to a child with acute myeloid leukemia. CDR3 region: CASSLASGDHNEQFF. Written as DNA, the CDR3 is TGCGCCAGCAGCTTAGCTAGCGGGGACCACAATGAGCAGTTCTTC.